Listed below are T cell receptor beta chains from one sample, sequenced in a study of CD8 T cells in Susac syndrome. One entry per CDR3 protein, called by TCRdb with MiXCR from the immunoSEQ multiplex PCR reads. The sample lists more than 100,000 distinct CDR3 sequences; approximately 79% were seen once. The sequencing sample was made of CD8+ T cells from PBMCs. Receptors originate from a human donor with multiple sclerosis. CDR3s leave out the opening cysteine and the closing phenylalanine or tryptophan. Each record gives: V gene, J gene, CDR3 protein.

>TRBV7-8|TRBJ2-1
ASSPGGGVDEQF
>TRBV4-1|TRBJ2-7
ASSQDQTGYYEQY
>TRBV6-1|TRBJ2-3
ASSDGERESGDTQY
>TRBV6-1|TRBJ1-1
ASIVHGTEAF
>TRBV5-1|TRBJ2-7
ASSLSGPPYEQY
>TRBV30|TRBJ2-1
AWSPGAGEQF
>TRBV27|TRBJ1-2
ASSLSATGAPLDYGYT
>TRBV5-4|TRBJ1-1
ASSLASQWTEAF
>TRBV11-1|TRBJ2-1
ASGPLTGALGSYNEQF
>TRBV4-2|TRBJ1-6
ASSQREGTANSPLH
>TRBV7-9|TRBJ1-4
ASSFASGAPEGLF
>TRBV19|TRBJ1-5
ASSIWGTSNQPQF
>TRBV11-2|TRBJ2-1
ASSRQAGDNEQF
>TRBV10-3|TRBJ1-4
AISDKQKGYEKLF
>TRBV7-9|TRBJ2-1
ASSPDRGSYNEQF
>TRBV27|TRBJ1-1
ASSGPGQGAKGTEAF
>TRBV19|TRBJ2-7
ASSNWDSAFGEQY
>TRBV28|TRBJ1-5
ASSPSYQPQH
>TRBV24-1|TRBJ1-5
ATSDGRGTGPYNQPQH
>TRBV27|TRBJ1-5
ASRLTGVGQPQH
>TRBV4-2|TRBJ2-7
ASSQDRGTYEQY
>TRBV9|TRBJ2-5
ASSETGQGTQETQY
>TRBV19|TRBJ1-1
ASKIQGNTEAF
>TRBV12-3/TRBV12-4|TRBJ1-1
ASSPGQGMNTEAF
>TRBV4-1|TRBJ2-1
ASSQGGPGLNNEQF
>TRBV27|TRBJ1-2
ASSFVFGTGEGRST
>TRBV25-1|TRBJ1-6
ASSEAASSYNSPLH
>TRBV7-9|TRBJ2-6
ASSSSGTGGFSGANVLT
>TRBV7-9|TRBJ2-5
ASSSNGDQETQY
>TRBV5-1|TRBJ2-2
ASSLGLAGTANTGELF
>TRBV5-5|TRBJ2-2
ASSLLAANTGELF
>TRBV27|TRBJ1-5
ASSLAGYGNQPQH
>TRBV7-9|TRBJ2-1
ASSYRGSSYNEQF
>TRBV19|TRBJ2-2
ASPTPKNANTGELF
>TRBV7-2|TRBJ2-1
ASSLVPGQGGNEQF
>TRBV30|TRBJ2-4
AWSLWEVKNIQY
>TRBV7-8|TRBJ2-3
ASSSRPRTGGPDTQY
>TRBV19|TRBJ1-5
ASSIRDRAQPQH
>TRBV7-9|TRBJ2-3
ASNPRGAPSTDTQY